This entry concerns a single TCR beta chain. From germline, CDR1 is KGHSH and CDR2 LQKENI. Trimming removed 2 bases from V and 2 bases from J; junction bases left unmatched: 12. The CDR3 has 18 amino acids. Original processing notes: Reference gene primer amplification in the assay estimated nucleated cell counts. Generated by immunoSEQ multiplex PCR, the TCRdb table keeps only in-frame clones and is missing some. The D gene and trimming were derived from the DNA, and the V and J assignments and clone size from that table. The sample comprises 25,000 to 30,000 clones, more than 70% of which are singletons, and roughly 2.7% rests with the top ten. This record belongs to a study of blood T cell repertoires in COVID-19. Overall study context: Samples came from the United States, Italy and Spain, spanning acute and convalescent COVID-19. T cells, B-cell-depleted T cells, or PBMCs supplied cDNA or gDNA.

This TCR came from a human donor in a cohort sampled during active COVID-19. V gene TRBV18 combines with J gene TRBJ1-5; 7 nucleotides agree with TRBD1. What was sequenced was peripheral blood. The CDR3, as DNA: TGTGCCAGCTCACCAAATAGCGTAGGGGGCGCAGGCAATCAGCCCCAGCATTTT. Its protein is CASSPNSVGGAGNQPQHF. Full variable domain (remainder filled in from reference TRBV18 and TRBJ1-5): NAGVMQNPRHLVRRRGQEARLRCSPMKGHSHVYWYRQLPEEGLKFMVYLQKENIIDESGMPKERFSAEFPKEGPSILRIQQVVRGDSAAYFCASSPNSVGGAGNQPQHFGDGTRLSIL.